The 17 T cell receptor beta chains given below trace back to one sample, sequenced in a study of T cell clonality in common variable immunodeficiency. Assay used: immunoSEQ multiplex PCR; TCRdb lists only in-frame clones, some missing. The sample yields 52,000 or so clones, without any singletons. Sequencing input: peripheral blood mononuclear cells. These receptors were obtained from a person aged 18 to 75 in good health.

This clone was seen many times. The CDR3 end falls 3 residues outside the read, so it is completed with the germline J gene. The rearrangement uses TRBV19 and TRBJ2-4, with D possibly matching TRBD1 (6 bases). V gave up 4 bases and J gave up 8 bases, with 15 bases separating them. CDR3 length: 14 residues. Germline V lookup: CDR1 LNHDA, CDR2 SQIVND (reference sequence). The sequenced CDR3 bases are TGTGCCAGTAGTAAACAGGGTGGTGTGGACATT. It translates to CASSKQGGVDI. The complete CDR3 reads CASSKQGGVDIQYF.

This clone was counted many times. The sequenced fragment ends 3 residues before the CDR3 boundary, so the rest is inferred from the germline J gene. V and J are TRBV10-3 and TRBJ2-1; TRBD2 might be the D (5 bases). CDR1 and CDR2 from the germline V gene are ENHRY and SYGVKD. This CDR3 comprises 11 residues. V lost 7 bases, J lost 9 bases, and 10 bases lay in between. The CDR3 bases that were read are TGTGCCATCACGTCTAGCACTGAG. It is translated as CAITSSTE. The full CDR3 sequence reads CAITSSTEQFF.

In its sample, this clone was seen many times. The sequenced part of the CDR3 DNA is TGTGCCACCAGTGACTCCCTACTAGCGGGGTACGAGCCAGATACG. This gives the protein CATSDSLLAGYEPDT. The whole CDR3 protein is CATSDSLLAGYEPDTQYF. The rearrangement links TRBV24-1 to TRBJ2-3; 10 positions agree with TRBD2. Coverage ceases 3 residues before the CDR3 finishes, and the germline J gene fills in the end. Germline V gene lookup returns CDR1 KGHDR and CDR2 SFDVKD. The CDR3 sequence is 18 residues long. With 4 bases clipped from V and 4 bases from J, the junction kept 13 bases outside the gene matches.

This clone was picked up many times. Read coverage stops 3 residues before the CDR3 terminus; the germline J gene supplies the remainder. The rearrangement uses TRBV10-3 and TRBJ1-1; D gene ambiguous. The germline gives CDR1 ENHRY, CDR2 SYGVKD. This CDR3 comprises 13 residues. The germline V and J ends were trimmed by 5 bases and 6 bases, with 13 bases remaining between them. This CDR3 is CAISIELEAEAFF. The sequenced part of the CDR3 DNA is TGTGCCATCAGTATCGAGCTAGAGGCTGAA.

This clone has at least ten counts. The read is 3 residues too short to cover the CDR3 end, so that end is filled in from the germline J gene. The chain combines TRBV10-3 with TRBJ2-7, with a weak D call TRBD1 (6 bases). The length of the CDR3 is 14 residues. The V gene lost 8 bases and the J gene lost 3 bases, with 17 bases spanning the gap. Germline V gene data show CDR1 as ENHRY and CDR2 as SYGVKD. CDR3 bases read: TGTGCCATCCGGGCGCCAGGGGTTCTCTACGAG. As protein: CAIRAPGVLYE. The full CDR3 protein reads CAIRAPGVLYEQYF.

This clone was seen many times. The read falls 3 residues short of the CDR3 end, and the missing part is taken from the germline J gene. V and J are TRBV20-1 and TRBJ2-7; 10 positions agree with TRBD2. V dropped 4 bases and J dropped 3; count of bases not matched to a gene: 9. The germline V gene encodes CDR1 DFQATT and CDR2 SNEGSKA (reference sequence). The CDR3 is made up of 15 amino acids. The covered CDR3 bases are TGCAGTGCTATAACCTCCGGGACTAGCGACTACGAG. Its translation is CSAITSGTSDYE. The entire CDR3 is CSAITSGTSDYEQYF.

This clone was seen at least ten times. Read coverage stops 3 residues before the CDR3 terminus; the germline J gene supplies the remainder. The V call is TRBV7-3, the J call TRBJ1-1; TRBD1 matches at 7 bases. The length of the CDR3 is 13 residues. From germline, CDR1 is SGHTA and CDR2 FQGTGA. Germline trimming cut 6 bases from V and 2 bases from J; bases unmatched to any gene: 3. The CDR3 here is CASSAGGNTEAFF. Incomplete CDR3 DNA: TGTGCCAGCAGTGCAGGGGGTAACACTGAA. Complete variable domain (other parts from reference TRBV7-3 and TRBJ1-1): GAGVSQTPSNKVTEKGKYVELRCDPISGHTALYWYRQSLGQGPEFLIYFQGTGAADDSGLPNDRFFAVRPEGSVSTLKIQRTERGDSAVYLCASSAGGNTEAFFGQGTRLTVV.

This clone was counted many times. With the read ending 3 residues before the CDR3 end, the germline J gene is used to fill in that end. The V call is TRBV20-1, the J call TRBJ2-1, with 10 bases fitting TRBD2. In germline, CDR1 is DFQATT, CDR2 SNEGSKA (reference sequence). This CDR3 spans 15 amino acids. V was pared by 3 bases and J by 4 bases, with 6 bases of the junction left unmatched. CDR3 loop: CSARYLAGAYNEQFF. CDR3 DNA (partial): TGCAGTGCTAGGTATCTAGCGGGAGCGTACAATGAG.

This clone has ten or more counts. The read terminates 3 residues ahead of where the CDR3 ends, so the germline J gene completes it. The rearrangement links TRBV5-1 to TRBJ2-3; D not certain. CDR3 length equals 13 residues. Germline CDR1 reads SGHRS; CDR2 reads YFSETQ. Trimming removed 2 bases at V and 5 bases at J, with 9 bases between. CDR3 residues: CASSFLPQDTQYF. CDR3 DNA (partial): TGCGCCAGCAGCTTCCTACCGCAAGATACG.

This clone showed up many times. Read data end 3 residues before the CDR3 end; the end is taken from the germline J gene. The J gene is TRBJ1-1, the V gene TRBV7-2; D is possibly TRBD1 (5 bases). This CDR3 is 13 amino acids long. Trimming cost V 4 bases and J 6 bases, with 12 bases left between them. Germline V lookup: CDR1 SGHTA, CDR2 FQGNSA. CDR3 amino acids: CASSSRQRAEAFF. CDR3 DNA, as far as it was read: TGTGCCAGCAGCTCCCGACAGAGGGCTGAA.

In this sample, this clone turned up many times. The CDR3 end lies 3 residues beyond the end of the read and is filled in from the germline J gene. The chain carries TRBV7-2 and TRBJ1-1; TRBD1 matches at 8 bases. Germline V gene data show CDR1 as SGHTA and CDR2 as FQGNSA. Unmatched junction bases numbered 4, after V lost 6 bases and J lost 4 bases. CDR3 length: 13 residues. The CDR3 bases that were read are TGTGCCAGCAGTTATACAGGGGGCACTGAA. Amino acids: CASSYTGGTE. The full CDR3 protein is CASSYTGGTEAFF.

About this clone itself: The CDR3 goes on 3 residues after the read ends, and that part is filled in from the germline J gene. The chain links TRBV30 to TRBJ1-4, with a weak D call TRBD1 (6 bases). The CDR3 runs to 13 residues. CDR1 is GTSNPN and CDR2 is SVGIG in the germline V gene (reference sequence). The chain's CDR3 is CAWSPQTGTPLFF. The covered CDR3 bases are TGTGCCTGGAGTCCGCAGACAGGAACACCA. Full variable domain (rest looked up from reference TRBV30 and TRBJ1-4): SQTIHQWPATLVQPVGSPLSLECTVEGTSNPNLYWYRQAAGRGLQLLFYSVGIGQISSEVPQNLSASRPQDRQFILSSKKLLLSDSGFYLCAWSPQTGTPLFFGSGTQLSVL.

In its sample, this clone was seen many times. Coverage ceases 3 residues before the CDR3 finishes, and the germline J gene fills in the end. The chain recombines TRBV30 with TRBJ1-2; possibly TRBD1 for D (6 bases). Per germline, CDR1 GTSNPN and CDR2 SVGIG (reference sequence). The CDR3 is 13 amino acids. The CDR3 loop is CACGTRINYGYTF. CDR3 DNA, as far as it was read: TGTGCGTGTGGGACACGAATAAACTATGGC.

This clone has at least ten counts. The read ends 3 residues before the CDR3 terminus; that terminus is restored from the germline J gene. The chain has TRBV20-1 and TRBJ1-3; D uncertain. The CDR3 runs to 13 residues. The germline V gene encodes CDR1 DFQATT and CDR2 SNEGSKA (reference sequence). Trimming removed 6 bases at V and 0 bases at J, with 9 bases between. The CDR3 here is CSASIDSGNTIYF. The DNA read from the CDR3 is TGCAGTGCAAGTATAGACTCTGGAAACACC.

This clone was seen repeatedly, ten times or more. The CDR3 DNA, read in part, is TGCGCCAGCAGCTTGGCCACGCTAGCGGGGTTCGGCGGGACC. Amino acid sequence: CASSLATLAGFGGT. The whole CDR3 sequence reads CASSLATLAGFGGTQYF. The rearrangement joins TRBV5-1 to TRBJ2-5; 9 bases match TRBD2. The read terminates 3 residues before the CDR3 end, so the remaining end is supplied by the germline J gene. The germline CDR1 and CDR2 sequences are SGHRS and YFSETQ. V gave up 0 bases and J gave up 7 bases; unmatched junction bases: 13. The CDR3 is made up of 17 amino acids.

This clone has ten or more counts. The read ends 3 residues early relative to the CDR3; the germline J gene fills the gap. The chain is built from TRBV29-1 and TRBJ2-7; 8 bases line up with TRBD1. The CDR3 extends over 14 amino acids. Germline assignment: CDR1 SQVTM and CDR2 ANQGSEA. V lost 1 base, J lost 3 bases, and 5 bases stayed unmatched. This chain's CDR3 is CSVEGTGLNYEQYF. CDR3 DNA (partial): TGCAGCGTTGAAGGGACAGGGTTAAACTACGAG.

This clone has a handful of counts. The read finishes 3 residues shy of the CDR3 end, and the germline J gene is used to complete it. The J gene is TRBJ1-1, the V gene TRBV2; no firm D call. Trimming stripped 2 bases from V and 5 bases from J, with 12 bases between. Per germline, CDR1 SNHLY and CDR2 FYNNEI. There are 14 residues in the CDR3. CDR3 region: CASSERGPRTEAFF. The covered CDR3 bases are TGTGCCAGCAGTGAAAGAGGCCCTAGGACTGAA. Drawing the rest from reference TRBV2 and TRBJ1-1, the complete variable domain is EPEVTQTPSHQVTQMGQEVILRCVPISNHLYFYWYRQILGQKVEFLVSFYNNEISEKSEIFDDQFSVERPDGSNFTLKIRSTKLEDSAMYFCASSERGPRTEAFFGQGTRLTVV.